Following are 26 T cell receptor beta chains from one sample sequenced in a study of siplizumab effects on memory and regulatory T cells. The method was immunoSEQ multiplex PCR; TCRdb's version includes in-frame clones alone and lacks a portion of them. The sample records 55,000 to 80,000 clones, approximately 79% being singletons. The material sequenced was memory CD4+ T cells sorted from blood. Receptors originate from a human donor in good health.

The table lists this clone with a few counts. The chain joins TRBV19 to TRBJ1-2; the D gene is possibly TRBD1 (5 bases). Trimming removed 10 bases at V and 4 bases at J, with 19 bases between. The CDR3 loop spans 14 amino acids. Germline CDR1 and CDR2: LNHDA and SQIVND (reference sequence). CDR3 region: CATLAAGRIYGYTF. CDR3 bases: TGTGCCACATTAGCAGCGGGACGGATCTATGGCTACACCTTC.

This sequence joins TRBV6-1 and TRBJ1-2; D gene ambiguous. From germline, CDR1 is MNHNS and CDR2 SASEGT. V lost 6 bases and J lost 0, with 8 bases in between. The CDR3 sequence is 13 residues long. CDR3 region: CASSSTANYGYTF. The CDR3 nucleotides are TGTGCCAGCAGCAGCACAGCTAACTATGGCTACACCTTC.

There are a few counts of this clone. V and J are TRBV6-6 and TRBJ1-3; maybe TRBD1 (6 bases). This CDR3 is built from 16 residues. Germline V gives CDR1 MNHNY, CDR2 SVGAGI (reference sequence). Trimming took 8 bases from V and 0 from J, leaving 17 bases between them. In DNA form, the CDR3 reads TGTGCCAGCGCCGTAGCAGGGGTCGCCTCTGGAAACACCATATATTTT. Amino acids: CASAVAGVASGNTIYF.

The chain uses TRBV29-1 and TRBJ2-1, with TRBD1 identical over 7 bases. In germline, CDR1 is SQVTM, CDR2 ANQGSEA. The CDR3 covers 17 residues. After removal of 6 bases from V and 6 bases from J, the junction contained 20 bases not matched to a gene. The CDR3 loop reads CSVPSGTARQTFNEQFF. CDR3 DNA: TGCAGCGTCCCGTCCGGGACAGCGCGCCAAACTTTCAATGAGCAGTTCTTC.

This chain uses TRBV5-1 with TRBJ1-1; no firm D call. Germline V gene lookup returns CDR1 SGHRS and CDR2 YFSETQ. V was pared by 0 bases and J by 0 bases, with 3 bases between. The CDR3 covers 13 residues. The chain's CDR3 is CASSLDLNTEAFF. CDR3 nucleotide sequence: TGCGCCAGCAGCTTGGATCTGAACACTGAAGCTTTCTTT. The full variable domain, completed using reference TRBV5-1 and TRBJ1-1, is KAGVTQTPRYLIKTRGQQVTLSCSPISGHRSVSWYQQTPGQGLQFLFEYFSETQRNKGNFPGRFSGRQFSNSRSEMNVSTLELGDSALYLCASSLDLNTEAFFGQGTRLTVV.

CDR3 protein: CASSWRQRGTEAFF. For the CDR3, the DNA is TGTGCCAGCAGTTGGCGACAGCGGGGCACTGAAGCTTTCTTT. This chain links TRBV7-9 with TRBJ1-1; TRBD1 might be the D (5 bases). V lost 6 bases, J lost 4 bases, and 15 bases lay in between. Per germline, CDR1 SEHNR and CDR2 FQNEAQ (reference sequence). CDR3 length equals 14 residues.

The CDR3 sequence is CASSTGTGPYEQYF. CDR3 nucleotides: TGTGCCAGCTCTACCGGGACAGGGCCCTACGAGCAGTACTTC. J is TRBJ2-7 and V is TRBV18; 9 positions agree with TRBD1. This CDR3 spans 14 amino acids. The V segment lost 6 bases and the J segment 2 bases; nucleotides outside the gene matches: 5. Looked up from germline, CDR1 is KGHSH and CDR2 is LQKENI.

The V and J genes are TRBV5-1 and TRBJ2-1; D is undetermined. The CDR3 is made up of 13 amino acids. Germline lookup yields CDR1 SGHRS and CDR2 YFSETQ. Trimming left V 4 bases short and J 8 bases short, with 13 bases between. The CDR3 DNA reads as TGCGCCAGCAGCGCGTACGGGTCCGATGAGCAGTTCTTC. This gives the protein CASSAYGSDEQFF. Full variable domain (missing parts from reference TRBV5-1 and TRBJ2-1): KAGVTQTPRYLIKTRGQQVTLSCSPISGHRSVSWYQQTPGQGLQFLFEYFSETQRNKGNFPGRFSGRQFSNSRSEMNVSTLELGDSALYLCASSAYGSDEQFFGPGTRLTVL.

The genes are TRBV2 and TRBJ1-4; 11 nucleotides agree with TRBD1. J was trimmed by 6 bases and V by 7 bases; bases with no gene match: 4. CDR1 and CDR2 from the germline V gene are SNHLY and FYNNEI. The CDR3 runs to 14 residues. CDR3: CASTMGQGDEKLFF. DNA of the CDR3: TGTGCCAGCACTATGGGACAGGGGGATGAAAAACTGTTTTTT.

This chain links TRBV5-6 with TRBJ1-4; D perhaps matches TRBD1 (6 bases). The CDR3 is made up of 15 amino acids. Germline lookup yields CDR1 SGHDT and CDR2 YYEEEE. Trimming shortened V by 6 bases and J by 3 bases, and 15 bases separated the two germline ends. The CDR3, as DNA: TGTGCCAGCACTCAGGGGCATGGGGCTAATGAAAAACTGTTTTTT. Translation gives CASTQGHGANEKLFF.

This clone was detected once. V is TRBV5-6 and J is TRBJ2-2, with 8 bases matching TRBD2. V dropped 4 bases and J dropped 5; count of bases not matched to a gene: 4. Germline V lookup: CDR1 SGHDT, CDR2 YYEEEE. The CDR3 totals 14 residues. CDR3 nucleotide sequence: TGTGCCAGCAGCCAACGCGGGGGGACCGGGGAGCTGTTTTTT. Its protein product is CASSQRGGTGELFF.

The chain couples TRBV7-9 to TRBJ1-1, with D possibly being TRBD1 (5 bases). The germline CDR1 and CDR2 sequences are SEHNR and FQNEAQ (reference sequence). CDR3 length: 13 amino acids. Trimming shortened V by 6 bases and J by 1 base, and 9 bases separated the two germline ends. The CDR3 DNA follows: TGTGCCAGCAGTGGCAGGGAGAACACTGAAGCTTTCTTT. It is translated as CASSGRENTEAFF. Using reference TRBV7-9 and TRBJ1-1 for the parts outside the CDR3, the full variable domain is DTGVSQNPRHKITKRGQNVTFRCDPISEHNRLYWYRQTLGQGPEFLTYFQNEAQLEKSRLLSDRFSAERPKGSFSTLEIQRTEQGDSAMYLCASSGRENTEAFFGQGTRLTVV.

As for this clone: At one end, the junction sequence differs from germline, possibly due to a read error. The rearrangement links TRBV11-2 to TRBJ1-4, with D possibly being TRBD1 (5 bases). Germline V lookup: CDR1 SGHAT, CDR2 FQNNGV. The CDR3 totals 16 residues. CDR3 nucleotide sequence: TGTGCCTGCAGCTCAGATAGAGGGGCGACTAATGAAAAACTGTTTTTT. It translates to CACSSDRGATNEKLFF.

Comment on this clone: At one boundary the junction diverges from the germline segment, which might be a read error. V gene TRBV2 combines with J gene TRBJ2-1; TRBD2 might be the D (5 bases). The CDR3 runs 14 residues. The germline V gene encodes CDR1 SNHLY and CDR2 FYNNEI. CDR3 in DNA: TGTACCAGCCTTAGGTCAGGACTGGGTAATGAGCAGTTCTTC. Translating it yields CTSLRSGLGNEQFF.

The V and J genes are TRBV5-4 and TRBJ1-1; D is unresolved. The CDR3 is 12 residues long. The ends were cut back, 6 bases at V and 1 base at J, with 7 bases in the middle. CDR1 and CDR2 (germline): SGHNT, YYREEE (reference sequence). The CDR3 loop reads CASKGPNTEAFF. DNA of the CDR3: TGTGCCAGCAAGGGTCCGAACACTGAAGCTTTCTTT.

The rearrangement uses TRBV5-1 and TRBJ2-2, with TRBD1 as a possible D gene (6 bases). Trimming removed 6 bases at V and 1 base at J, with 19 bases between. Germline CDR1 SGHRS, CDR2 YFSETQ. This CDR3 is built from 17 residues. CDR3 sequence: CASTPSLSGQNTGELFF. CDR3 coding DNA: TGCGCCAGCACCCCCTCTTTATCGGGACAGAACACCGGGGAGCTGTTTTTT.

V gene TRBV12-5 combines with J gene TRBJ1-2; D gene uncertain. The V end was cut by 3 bases, the J end by 0 bases, with 11 bases between. There are 15 residues in the CDR3. Germline-derived CDR1 and CDR2 are LGHNT and FRNRAP. The chain's CDR3 is CASGFTSGTNYGYTF. The DNA of the CDR3 is TGTGCTAGTGGTTTTACCTCCGGGACTAACTATGGCTACACCTTC.

This chain connects TRBV5-4 to TRBJ2-2, with D perhaps TRBD1 (6 bases). Germline CDR1 reads SGHNT; CDR2 reads YYREEE (reference sequence). The CDR3 is made up of 16 amino acids. V was cut by 4 bases and J by 3 bases, with 16 bases left in between. The CDR3 DNA sequence: TGTGCCAGCAGCACGGGGACAACCCGGGACACCGGGGAGCTGTTTTTT. It yields the protein CASSTGTTRDTGELFF.

This clone turned up a few times. The chain couples TRBV7-2 to TRBJ2-1; 8 positions agree with TRBD1. CDR3 length: 15 amino acids. Germline trimming cut 5 bases from V and 4 bases from J; bases unmatched to any gene: 7. Germline V gives CDR1 SGHTA, CDR2 FQGNSA. The CDR3 DNA is TGTGCCAGCAGCCGTAGGACAGGGCCTTACAATGAGCAGTTCTTC. It yields the protein CASSRRTGPYNEQFF.

This clone appeared a single time. The chain has TRBV20-1 and TRBJ2-5; the D is unclear. V dropped 4 bases and J dropped 7 bases, with 10 bases sitting between them. The CDR3 totals 11 residues. Germline CDR1 reads DFQATT; CDR2 reads SNEGSKA (reference sequence). The CDR3 sequence: CSATLPVTQYF. The CDR3 nucleotides read TGCAGTGCTACACTTCCGGTGACCCAGTACTTC.

This clone showed up just once. The identical CDR3 is also encoded by other nucleotide sequences in the sample. The genes are TRBV18 and TRBJ2-5; D is undetermined. The V end was cut by 2 bases, the J end by 0 bases, with 4 bases between. In germline, CDR1 is KGHSH, CDR2 LQKENI. The length of the CDR3 is 13 residues. CDR3: CASSPGYQETQYF. CDR3 DNA sequence: TGTGCCAGCTCACCAGGCTACCAAGAGACCCAGTACTTC.

V is TRBV28 and J is TRBJ1-1; D call uncertain. The germline V and J ends were trimmed by 1 base and 1 base, with 4 bases remaining between them. This CDR3 comprises 13 residues. Germline V gene data show CDR1 as MDHEN and CDR2 as SYDVKM. The CDR3 loop reads CASSLFPNTEAFF. CDR3 coding DNA: TGTGCCAGCAGTTTATTTCCGAACACTGAAGCTTTCTTT.

The V and J genes are TRBV7-6 and TRBJ2-5, with 13 bases that match TRBD2. The junction had 13 bases not matched to a gene; V was cut back by 5 bases and J by 7 bases. The CDR3 totals 17 residues. Germline assignment: CDR1 SGHVS and CDR2 FNYEAQ. CDR3 region: CASSPAGTSGVAGTQYF. The CDR3 DNA follows: TGTGCCAGCAGCCCCGCCGGGACTAGCGGGGTCGCGGGGACCCAGTACTTC.

This chain connects TRBV10-2 to TRBJ1-4; weak D call: TRBD1 (6 bases). The V end lost 10 bases, the J end lost 5 bases, and 23 bases lay between the germline ends. CDR1 is WSHSY and CDR2 is SAAADI in the germline V gene. This CDR3 comprises 16 residues. In DNA, the CDR3 is TGCGCCACTAAACCGGGACACTCGGTGGGAAATGAAAAACTGTTTTTT. Protein product: CATKPGHSVGNEKLFF.

This chain joins TRBV5-1 and TRBJ1-1, with TRBD1 as a possible D gene (5 bases). In germline, CDR1 is SGHRS, CDR2 YFSETQ. V lost 8 bases, J lost 2 bases, and 10 bases lay in between. The CDR3 consists of 12 residues. CDR3 in DNA: TGCGCCAGTCGGGACGTTAACACTGAAGCTTTCTTT. This gives the protein CASRDVNTEAFF.

The chain employs TRBV5-4 and TRBJ1-1, with unresolved D. This CDR3 comprises 12 residues. The germline V gene encodes CDR1 SGHNT and CDR2 YYREEE (reference sequence). V was clipped by 0 bases and J by 11 bases, with 11 bases between them. CDR3 protein: CASSLVGETAFF. CDR3 in DNA: TGTGCCAGCAGCTTGGTCGGGGAAACGGCTTTCTTT. The full variable domain, rest sourced from reference TRBV5-4 and TRBJ1-1, is ETGVTQSPTHLIKTRGQQVTLRCSSQSGHNTVSWYQQALGQGPQFIFQYYREEENGRGNFPPRFSGLQFPNYSSELNVNALELDDSALYLCASSLVGETAFFGQGTRLTVV.